One and the same sample provided the 5 T cell receptor beta chains below, sequenced in a study of T cell repertoires in cytomegalovirus infection. TCRdb passed the reads through MiXCR, listing each CDR3 protein once. This sample has hundreds of thousands of distinct CDR3 sequences, with roughly 9.3% found just once. The sample comprised PBMCs. These receptors all stem from a human donor in good health (CMV status not recorded). Some clones in this sample may be carry-over from other donors' samples.

This clonotype was seen at least ten times. The J gene is TRBJ2-1, the V gene TRBV19, with D tentatively TRBD2 (5 bases). From germline, CDR1 is LNHDA and CDR2 SQIVND (reference sequence). The CDR3 is 13 residues long. V was cut by 3 bases and J by 2 bases, with 5 bases left in between. In nucleotides, the CDR3 is TGTGCCAGTAGTATGACTACCTACAATGAGCAGTTCTTC. As protein: CASSMTTYNEQFF.

This clonotype occurred a few times. The chain uses TRBV29-1 and TRBJ2-2, with D perhaps given as TRBD1 or TRBD2 (5 bases each). Germline V gene data show CDR1 as SQVTM and CDR2 as ANQGSEA. The CDR3 sequence is 13 residues long. Trimming removed 7 bases from V and 0 bases from J, with 9 bases in between. CDR3 DNA: TGCAGCGGGGGACGGACGAACACCGGGGAGCTGTTTTTT. Its protein product is CSGGRTNTGELFF.

This clonotype was observed at least ten times. The chain employs TRBV15 and TRBJ2-7, with a weak D call TRBD1 (6 bases). This CDR3 is 15 amino acids long. The germline V gene encodes CDR1 LNHNV and CDR2 YYDKDF (reference sequence). Between the trimmed V and J ends, which lost 0 bases and 9 bases, there was a span of 18 bases. CDR3 bases: TGTGCCACCAGCAGAGATGCAGGGGTCCCGCTGGGGCAGTACTTC. Translated: CATSRDAGVPLGQYF.

This clonotype was observed a few times. The V gene is TRBV7-3, the J gene TRBJ2-2; no clear D gene. The CDR3 is 13 residues long. V was shortened by 3 bases and J by 4 bases, with 6 bases between the two germline ends. Germline CDR1 and CDR2: SGHTA and FQGTGA. This chain's CDR3 is CASSFGLTGELFF. The CDR3 DNA reads as TGTGCCAGCAGCTTCGGGCTCACCGGGGAGCTGTTTTTT. The whole variable domain, remainder taken from reference TRBV7-3 and TRBJ2-2, is GAGVSQTPSNKVTEKGKYVELRCDPISGHTALYWYRQSLGQGPEFLIYFQGTGAADDSGLPNDRFFAVRPEGSVSTLKIQRTERGDSAVYLCASSFGLTGELFFGEGSRLTVL.

This clonotype was observed at least ten times. This chain joins TRBV20-1 and TRBJ1-2, with 7 bases identical to TRBD1. Germline V gene data show CDR1 as DFQATT and CDR2 as SNEGSKA (reference sequence). The CDR3 sequence is 13 residues long. The trim removed 4 bases at V and 3 bases at J, leaving 5 bases unmatched. Written as DNA, the CDR3 is TGCAGTGCTATTAGGCAGGGGGACTATGGCTACACCTTC. Protein product: CSAIRQGDYGYTF.